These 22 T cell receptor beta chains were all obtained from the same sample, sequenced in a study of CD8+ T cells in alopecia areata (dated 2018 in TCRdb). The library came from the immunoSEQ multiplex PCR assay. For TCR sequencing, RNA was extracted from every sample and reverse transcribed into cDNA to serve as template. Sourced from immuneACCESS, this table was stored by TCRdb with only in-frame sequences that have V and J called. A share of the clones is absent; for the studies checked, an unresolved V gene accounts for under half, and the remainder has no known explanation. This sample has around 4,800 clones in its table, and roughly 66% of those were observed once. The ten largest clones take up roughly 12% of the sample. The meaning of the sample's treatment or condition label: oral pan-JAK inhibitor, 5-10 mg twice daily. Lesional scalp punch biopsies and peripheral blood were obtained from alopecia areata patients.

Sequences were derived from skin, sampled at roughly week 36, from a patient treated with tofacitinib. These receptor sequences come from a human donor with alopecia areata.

The CDR3 DNA reads as TGTGCCAGCCAGACCCTATCGGGTTACATTCAGTACTTC. This translates into CASQTLSGYIQYF. The V and J genes are TRBV7-9 and TRBJ2-4, with no clear D. Deletions cut 8 bases from V and 8 bases from J, with 16 bases between. The CDR3 totals 13 residues. Germline CDR1 and CDR2: SEHNR and FQNEAQ (reference sequence).

Here the CDR3 reads CATSAGATIYF. The CDR3 coding sequence is TGTGCCACTTCCGCGGGGGCCACCATATATTTT. The chain links TRBV6-5 to TRBJ1-3; a possible D gene is TRBD1 (6 bases). Trimming stripped 10 bases from V and 9 bases from J, with 13 bases between. The germline CDR1 and CDR2 sequences are MNHEY and SVGAGI. The CDR3 covers 11 residues.

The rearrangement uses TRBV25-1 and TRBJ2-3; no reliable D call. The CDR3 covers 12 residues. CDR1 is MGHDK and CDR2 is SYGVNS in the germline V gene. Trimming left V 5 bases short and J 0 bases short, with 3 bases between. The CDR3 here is CASSSSTDTQYF. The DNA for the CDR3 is TGTGCCAGCAGTTCTAGCACAGATACGCAGTATTTT.

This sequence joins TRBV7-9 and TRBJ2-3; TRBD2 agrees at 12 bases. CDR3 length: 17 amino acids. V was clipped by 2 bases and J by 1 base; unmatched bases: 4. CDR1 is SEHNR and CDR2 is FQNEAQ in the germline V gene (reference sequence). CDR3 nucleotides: TGTGCCAGCAGCTTACTGCGGACTAGCGGGGGCACAGATACGCAGTATTTT. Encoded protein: CASSLLRTSGGTDTQYF.

In DNA, the CDR3 is TGTGCCAGCAGTGACTCAAGAGACCTAGTAACCAAGTTCTTC. Its protein product is CASSDSRDLVTKFF. The chain uses TRBV6-4 and TRBJ2-1; D is uncertain. V was shortened by 0 bases and J by 14 bases, with 17 bases between the two germline ends. Germline V gene sequence: CDR1 MRHNA, CDR2 SNTAGT. This CDR3 comprises 14 residues.

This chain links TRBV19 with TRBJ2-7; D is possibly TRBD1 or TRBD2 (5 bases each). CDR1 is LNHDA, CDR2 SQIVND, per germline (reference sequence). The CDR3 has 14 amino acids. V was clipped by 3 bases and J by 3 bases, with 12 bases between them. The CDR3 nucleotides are TGTGCCAGTAGTATCAAGGGACGTAACTACGAGCAGTACTTC. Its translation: CASSIKGRNYEQYF.

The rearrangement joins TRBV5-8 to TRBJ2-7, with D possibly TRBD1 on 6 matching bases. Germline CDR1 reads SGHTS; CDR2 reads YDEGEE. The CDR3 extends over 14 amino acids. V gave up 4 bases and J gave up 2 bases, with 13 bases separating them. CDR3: CASSPSTGPYEQYF. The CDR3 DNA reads TGTGCCAGCAGCCCGTCGACAGGACCCTACGAGCAGTACTTC.

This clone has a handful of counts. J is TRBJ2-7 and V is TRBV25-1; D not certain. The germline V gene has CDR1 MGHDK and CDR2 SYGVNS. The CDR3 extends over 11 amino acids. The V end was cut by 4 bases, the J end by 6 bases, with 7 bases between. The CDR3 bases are TGTGCCAGCAGTGCGAACGGCGAGCAGTACTTC. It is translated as CASSANGEQYF.

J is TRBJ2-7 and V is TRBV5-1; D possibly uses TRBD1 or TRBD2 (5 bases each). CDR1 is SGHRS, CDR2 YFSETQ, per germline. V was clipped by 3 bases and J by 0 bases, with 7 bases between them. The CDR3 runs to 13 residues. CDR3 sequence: CASSWDPSYEQYF. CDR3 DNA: TGCGCCAGCAGCTGGGACCCCTCCTACGAGCAGTACTTC.

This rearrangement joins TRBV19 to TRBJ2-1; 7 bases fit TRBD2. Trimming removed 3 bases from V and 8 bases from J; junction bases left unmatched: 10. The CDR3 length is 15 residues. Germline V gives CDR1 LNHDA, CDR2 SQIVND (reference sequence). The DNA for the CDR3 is TGTGCCAGTAGTATGGCTAGCGGAGGTTTCGATGAGCAGTTCTTC. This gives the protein CASSMASGGFDEQFF. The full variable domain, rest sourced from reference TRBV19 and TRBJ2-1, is DGGITQSPKYLFRKEGQNVTLSCEQNLNHDAMYWYRQDPGQGLRLIYYSQIVNDFQKGDIAEGYSVSREKKESFPLTVTSAQKNPTAFYLCASSMASGGFDEQFFGPGTRLTVL.

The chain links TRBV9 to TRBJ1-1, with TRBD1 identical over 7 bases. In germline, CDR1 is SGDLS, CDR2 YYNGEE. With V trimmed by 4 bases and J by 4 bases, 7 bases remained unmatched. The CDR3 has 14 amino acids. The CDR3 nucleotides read TGTGCCAGCAGCTCACAGGGGATGGGCACTGAAGCTTTCTTT. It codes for CASSSQGMGTEAFF.

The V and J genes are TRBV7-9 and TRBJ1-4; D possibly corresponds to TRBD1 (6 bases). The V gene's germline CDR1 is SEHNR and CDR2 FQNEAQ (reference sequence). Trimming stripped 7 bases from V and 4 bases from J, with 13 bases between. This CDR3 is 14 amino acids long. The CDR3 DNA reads TGTGCCAGCAATAGACAGGAATTTAATGAAAAACTGTTTTTT. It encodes CASNRQEFNEKLFF. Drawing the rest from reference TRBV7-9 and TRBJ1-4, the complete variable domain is DTGVSQNPRHKITKRGQNVTFRCDPISEHNRLYWYRQTLGQGPEFLTYFQNEAQLEKSRLLSDRFSAERPKGSFSTLEIQRTEQGDSAMYLCASNRQEFNEKLFFGSGTQLSVL.

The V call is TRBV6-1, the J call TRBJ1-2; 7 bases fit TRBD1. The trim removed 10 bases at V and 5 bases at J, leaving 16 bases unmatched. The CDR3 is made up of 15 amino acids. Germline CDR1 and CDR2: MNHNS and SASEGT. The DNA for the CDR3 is TGTGCCACCAGCCCCCCGACAGGGTACTTTTATGGCTACACCTTC. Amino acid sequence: CATSPPTGYFYGYTF.

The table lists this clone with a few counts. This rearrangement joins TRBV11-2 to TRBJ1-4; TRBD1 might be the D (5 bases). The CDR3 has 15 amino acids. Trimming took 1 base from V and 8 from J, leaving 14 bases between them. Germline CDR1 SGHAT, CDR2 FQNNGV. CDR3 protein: CASSLVGTLGEKLFF. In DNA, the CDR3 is TGTGCCAGCAGCTTAGTCGGGACCTTGGGGGAAAAACTGTTTTTT. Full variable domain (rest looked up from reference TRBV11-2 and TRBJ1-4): EAGVAQSPRYKIIEKRQSVAFWCNPISGHATLYWYQQILGQGPKLLIQFQNNGVVDDSQLPKDRFSAERLKGVDSTLKIQPAKLEDSAVYLCASSLVGTLGEKLFFGSGTQLSVL.

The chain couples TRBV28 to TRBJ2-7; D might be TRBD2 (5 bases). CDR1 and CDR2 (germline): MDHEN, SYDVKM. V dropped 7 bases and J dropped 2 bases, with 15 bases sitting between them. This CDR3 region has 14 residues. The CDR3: CASMPRRGTYEQYF. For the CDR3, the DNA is TGTGCCAGCATGCCCCGGAGAGGGACCTACGAGCAGTACTTC. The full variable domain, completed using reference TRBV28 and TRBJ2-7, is DVKVTQSSRYLVKRTGEKVFLECVQDMDHENMFWYRQDPGLGLRLIYFSYDVKMKEKGDIPEGYSVSREKKERFSLILESASTNQTSMYLCASMPRRGTYEQYFGPGTRLTVT.

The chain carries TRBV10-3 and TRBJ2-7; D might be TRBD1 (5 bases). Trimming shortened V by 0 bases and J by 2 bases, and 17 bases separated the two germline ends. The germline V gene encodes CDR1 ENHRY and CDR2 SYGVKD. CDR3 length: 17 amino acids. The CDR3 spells CAISESGRGPPPYEQYF. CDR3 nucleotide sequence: TGTGCCATCAGTGAGTCGGGAAGGGGTCCACCTCCCTACGAGCAGTACTTC.

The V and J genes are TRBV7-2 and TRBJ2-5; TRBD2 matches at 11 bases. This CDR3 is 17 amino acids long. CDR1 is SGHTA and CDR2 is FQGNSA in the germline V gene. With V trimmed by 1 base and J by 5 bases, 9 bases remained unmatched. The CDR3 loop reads CASSLVSFSGRVETQYF. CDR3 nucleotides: TGTGCCAGCAGCTTAGTCTCATTTAGCGGGAGGGTGGAGACCCAGTACTTC.

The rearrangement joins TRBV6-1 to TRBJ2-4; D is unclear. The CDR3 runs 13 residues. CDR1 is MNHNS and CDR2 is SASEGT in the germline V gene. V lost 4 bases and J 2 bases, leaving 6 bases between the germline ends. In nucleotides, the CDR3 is TGTGCCAGCAGTGTAGAGCCCAAAAACATTCAGTACTTC. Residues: CASSVEPKNIQYF.

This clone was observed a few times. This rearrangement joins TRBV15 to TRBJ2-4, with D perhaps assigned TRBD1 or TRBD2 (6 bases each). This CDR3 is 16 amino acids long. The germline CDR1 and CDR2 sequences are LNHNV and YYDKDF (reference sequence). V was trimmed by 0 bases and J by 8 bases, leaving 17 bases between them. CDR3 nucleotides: TGTGCCACCAGCAGAGATATCGGGGGCTCTCTAGACATTCAGTACTTC. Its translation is CATSRDIGGSLDIQYF.

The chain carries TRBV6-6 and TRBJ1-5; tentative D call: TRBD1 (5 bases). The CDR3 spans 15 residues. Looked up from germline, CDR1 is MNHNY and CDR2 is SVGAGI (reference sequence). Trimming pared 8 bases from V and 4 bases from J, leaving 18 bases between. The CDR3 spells CASEVGAGPNQPQHF. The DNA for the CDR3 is TGTGCCAGCGAAGTCGGGGCAGGGCCGAATCAGCCCCAGCATTTT.

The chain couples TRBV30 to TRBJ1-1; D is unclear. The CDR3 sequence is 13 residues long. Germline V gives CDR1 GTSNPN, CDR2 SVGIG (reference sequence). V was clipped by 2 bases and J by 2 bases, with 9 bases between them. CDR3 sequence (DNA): TGTGCCTGGAGTCCGTCCCGAAACACTGAAGCTTTCTTT. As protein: CAWSPSRNTEAFF.

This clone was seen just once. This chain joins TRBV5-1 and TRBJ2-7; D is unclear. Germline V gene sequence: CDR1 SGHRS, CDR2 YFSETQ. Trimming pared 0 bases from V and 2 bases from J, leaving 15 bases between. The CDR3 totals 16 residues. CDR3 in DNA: TGCGCCAGCAGCTTGGACCGGGCGGTTCTCGCCTACGAGCAGTACTTC. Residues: CASSLDRAVLAYEQYF.